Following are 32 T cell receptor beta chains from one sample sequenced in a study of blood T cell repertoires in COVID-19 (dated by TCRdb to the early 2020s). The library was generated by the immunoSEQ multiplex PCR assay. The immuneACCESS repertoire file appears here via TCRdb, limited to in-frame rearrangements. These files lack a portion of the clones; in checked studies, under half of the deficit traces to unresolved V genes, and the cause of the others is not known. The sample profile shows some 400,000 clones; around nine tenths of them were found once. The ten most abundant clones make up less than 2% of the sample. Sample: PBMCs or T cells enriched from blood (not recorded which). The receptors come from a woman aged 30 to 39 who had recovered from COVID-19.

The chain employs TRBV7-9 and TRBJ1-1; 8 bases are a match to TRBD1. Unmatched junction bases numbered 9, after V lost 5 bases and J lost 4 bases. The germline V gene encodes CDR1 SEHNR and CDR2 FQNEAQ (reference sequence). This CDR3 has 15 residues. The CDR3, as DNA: TGTGCCAGCAGCAGGACGGGACAGGCTAGCACTGAAGCTTTCTTT. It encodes CASSRTGQASTEAFF.

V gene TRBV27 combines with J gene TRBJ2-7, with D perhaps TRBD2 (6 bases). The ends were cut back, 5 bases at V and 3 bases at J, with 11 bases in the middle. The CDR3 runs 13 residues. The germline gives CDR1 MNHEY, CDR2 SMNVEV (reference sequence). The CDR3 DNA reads TGTGCCAGCAGTACCCTCGGGGGCTACGAGCAGTACTTC. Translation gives CASSTLGGYEQYF.

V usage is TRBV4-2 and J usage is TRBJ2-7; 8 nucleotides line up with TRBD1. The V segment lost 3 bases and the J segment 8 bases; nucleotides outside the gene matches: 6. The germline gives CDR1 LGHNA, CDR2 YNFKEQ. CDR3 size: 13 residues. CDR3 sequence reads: CASSQAQGAKQYF. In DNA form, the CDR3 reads TGTGCCAGCAGCCAGGCCCAGGGGGCGAAGCAGTACTTC.

In nucleotides, the CDR3 is TGTGCCATCAGGGGGACAGGGTCGGATCAGCCCCAGCATTTT. It specifies CAIRGTGSDQPQHF. The chain joins TRBV10-3 to TRBJ1-5, with 9 bases fitting TRBD1. CDR3 length: 14 amino acids. From germline, CDR1 is ENHRY and CDR2 SYGVKD. V trimming: 6 bases; J trimming: 5 bases; junction bases outside the gene matches: 5.

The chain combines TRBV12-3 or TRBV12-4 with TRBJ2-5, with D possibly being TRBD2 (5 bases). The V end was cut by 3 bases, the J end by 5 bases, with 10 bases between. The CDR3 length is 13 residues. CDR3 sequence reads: CASSLVREETQYF. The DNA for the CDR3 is TGTGCCAGCAGTTTGGTTAGGGAGGAGACCCAGTACTTC.

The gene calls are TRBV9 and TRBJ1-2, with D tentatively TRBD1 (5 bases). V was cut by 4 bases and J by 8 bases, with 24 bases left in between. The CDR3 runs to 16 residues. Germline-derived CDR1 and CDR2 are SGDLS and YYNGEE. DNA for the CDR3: TGTGCCAGCAGCACACATAGGGGTACCCTCCCCTACGGCTACACCTTC. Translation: CASSTHRGTLPYGYTF.

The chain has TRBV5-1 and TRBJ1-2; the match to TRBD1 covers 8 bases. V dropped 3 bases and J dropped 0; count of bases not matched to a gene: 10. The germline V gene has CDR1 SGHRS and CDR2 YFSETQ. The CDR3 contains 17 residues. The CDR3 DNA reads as TGCGCCAGCAGCTGGAGACAGGGGAATATGGCTAACTATGGCTACACCTTC. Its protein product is CASSWRQGNMANYGYTF.

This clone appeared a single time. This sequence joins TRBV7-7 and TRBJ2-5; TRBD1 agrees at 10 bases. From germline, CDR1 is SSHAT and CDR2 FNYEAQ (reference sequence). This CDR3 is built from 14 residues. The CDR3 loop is CASGQTGGEETQYF. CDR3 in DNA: TGTGCTAGCGGCCAGACAGGGGGCGAAGAGACCCAGTACTTC. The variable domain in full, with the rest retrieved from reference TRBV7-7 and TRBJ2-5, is GAGVSQSPRYKVTKRGQDVTLRCDPISSHATLYWYQQALGQGPEFLTYFNYEAQPDKSGLPSDRFSAERPEGSISTLTIQRTEQRDSAMYRCASGQTGGEETQYFGPGTRLLVL.

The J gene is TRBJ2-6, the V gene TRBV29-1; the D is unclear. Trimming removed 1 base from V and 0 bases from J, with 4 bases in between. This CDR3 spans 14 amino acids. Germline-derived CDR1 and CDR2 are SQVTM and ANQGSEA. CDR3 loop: CSVEGPSGANVLTF. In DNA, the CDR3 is TGCAGCGTTGAAGGGCCCTCTGGGGCCAACGTCCTGACTTTC.

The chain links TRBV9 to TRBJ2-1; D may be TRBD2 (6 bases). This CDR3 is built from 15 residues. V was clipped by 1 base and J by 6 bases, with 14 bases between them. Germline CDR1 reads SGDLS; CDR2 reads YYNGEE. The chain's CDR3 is CASSVKLASINEQFF. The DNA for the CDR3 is TGTGCCAGCAGCGTAAAACTAGCAAGCATCAATGAGCAGTTCTTC.

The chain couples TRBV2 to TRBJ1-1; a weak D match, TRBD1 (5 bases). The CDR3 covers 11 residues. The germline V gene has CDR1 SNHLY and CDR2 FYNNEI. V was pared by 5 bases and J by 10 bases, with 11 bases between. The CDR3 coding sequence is TGTGCCAGCAGTCCGACAGTTGGAGCTTTCTTT. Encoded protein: CASSPTVGAFF. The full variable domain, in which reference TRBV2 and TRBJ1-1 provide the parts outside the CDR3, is EPEVTQTPSHQVTQMGQEVILRCVPISNHLYFYWYRQILGQKVEFLVSFYNNEISEKSEIFDDQFSVERPDGSNFTLKIRSTKLEDSAMYFCASSPTVGAFFGQGTRLTVV.

CDR3 loop: CASSQDGEAGASLETQYF. CDR3 in DNA: TGCGCCAGCAGCCAAGACGGTGAAGCGGGGGCTAGTTTAGAGACCCAGTACTTC. The genes are TRBV4-1 and TRBJ2-5; 8 bases are shared with TRBD2. CDR1 is MGHRA, CDR2 YSYEKL, per germline. Trimming cost V 0 bases and J 4 bases; bases outside gene matches: 13. The CDR3 consists of 18 residues.

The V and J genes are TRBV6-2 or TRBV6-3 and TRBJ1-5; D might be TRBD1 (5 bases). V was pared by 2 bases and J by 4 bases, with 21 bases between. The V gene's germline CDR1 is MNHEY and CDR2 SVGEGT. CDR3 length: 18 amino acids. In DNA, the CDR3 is TGTGCCAGCAGTTACAACGGGACTGGGGATAATCGGAATCAGCCCCAGCATTTT. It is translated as CASSYNGTGDNRNQPQHF.

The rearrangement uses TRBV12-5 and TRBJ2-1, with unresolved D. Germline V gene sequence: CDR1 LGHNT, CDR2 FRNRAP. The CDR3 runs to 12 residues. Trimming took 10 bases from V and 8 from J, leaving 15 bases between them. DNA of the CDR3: TGTGCTACCTCCGCCGGGTTCGATGAGCAGTTCTTC. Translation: CATSAGFDEQFF.

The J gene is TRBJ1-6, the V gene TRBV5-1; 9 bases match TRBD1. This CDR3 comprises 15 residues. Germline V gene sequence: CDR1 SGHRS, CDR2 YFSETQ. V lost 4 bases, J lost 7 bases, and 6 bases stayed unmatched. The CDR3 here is CASSRGQGSNSPLHF. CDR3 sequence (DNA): TGCGCCAGCAGCAGGGGACAGGGAAGCAATTCACCCCTCCACTTT. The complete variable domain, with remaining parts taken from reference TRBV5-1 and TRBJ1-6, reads KAGVTQTPRYLIKTRGQQVTLSCSPISGHRSVSWYQQTPGQGLQFLFEYFSETQRNKGNFPGRFSGRQFSNSRSEMNVSTLELGDSALYLCASSRGQGSNSPLHFGNGTRLTVT.

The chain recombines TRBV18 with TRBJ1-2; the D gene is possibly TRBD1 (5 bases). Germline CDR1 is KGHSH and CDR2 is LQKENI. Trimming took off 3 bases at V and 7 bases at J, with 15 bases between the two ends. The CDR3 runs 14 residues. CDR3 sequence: CASSPFEQGPGYTF. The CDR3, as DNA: TGTGCCAGCTCACCTTTCGAGCAGGGCCCTGGCTACACCTTC. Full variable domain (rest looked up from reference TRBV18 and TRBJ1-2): NAGVMQNPRHLVRRRGQEARLRCSPMKGHSHVYWYRQLPEEGLKFMVYLQKENIIDESGMPKERFSAEFPKEGPSILRIQQVVRGDSAAYFCASSPFEQGPGYTFGSGTRLTVV.

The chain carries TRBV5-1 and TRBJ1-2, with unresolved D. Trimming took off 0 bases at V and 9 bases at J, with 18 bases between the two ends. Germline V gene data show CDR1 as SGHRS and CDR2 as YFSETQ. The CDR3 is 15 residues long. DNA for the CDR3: TGCGCCAGCAGCTTGGCCGTAGGACTGTTGCAGAGCTACACCTTC. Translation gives CASSLAVGLLQSYTF.

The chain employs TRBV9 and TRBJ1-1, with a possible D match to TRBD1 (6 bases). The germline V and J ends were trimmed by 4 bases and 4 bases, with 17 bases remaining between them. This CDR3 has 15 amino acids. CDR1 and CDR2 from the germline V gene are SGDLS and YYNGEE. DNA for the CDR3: TGTGCCAGCAGCACCCAGGGGCTAGGGAGCACTGAAGCTTTCTTT. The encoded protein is CASSTQGLGSTEAFF. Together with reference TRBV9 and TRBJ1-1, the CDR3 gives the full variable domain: DSGVTQTPKHLITATGQRVTLRCSPRSGDLSVYWYQQSLDQGLQFLIQYYNGEERAKGNILERFSAQQFPDLHSELNLSSLELGDSALYFCASSTQGLGSTEAFFGQGTRLTVV.

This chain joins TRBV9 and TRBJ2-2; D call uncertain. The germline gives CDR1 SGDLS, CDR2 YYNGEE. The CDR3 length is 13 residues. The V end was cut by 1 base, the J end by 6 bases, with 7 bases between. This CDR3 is CASSVNSPGELFF. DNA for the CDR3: TGTGCCAGCAGCGTAAATTCTCCCGGGGAGCTGTTTTTT.

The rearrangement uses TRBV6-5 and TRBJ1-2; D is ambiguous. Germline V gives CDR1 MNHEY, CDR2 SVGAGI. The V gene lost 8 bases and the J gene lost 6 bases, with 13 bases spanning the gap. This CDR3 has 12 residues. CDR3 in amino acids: CASYRGSHGYTF. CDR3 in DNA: TGTGCCAGCTACAGAGGGAGCCATGGCTACACCTTC.

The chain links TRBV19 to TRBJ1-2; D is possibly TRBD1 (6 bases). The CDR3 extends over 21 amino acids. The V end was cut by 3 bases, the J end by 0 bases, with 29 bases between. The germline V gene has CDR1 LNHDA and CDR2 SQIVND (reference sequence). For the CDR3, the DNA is TGTGCCAGTAGTATGGAACAGGGCATCAGTCTGATGAAAACTTCTAACTATGGCTACACCTTC. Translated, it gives CASSMEQGISLMKTSNYGYTF.

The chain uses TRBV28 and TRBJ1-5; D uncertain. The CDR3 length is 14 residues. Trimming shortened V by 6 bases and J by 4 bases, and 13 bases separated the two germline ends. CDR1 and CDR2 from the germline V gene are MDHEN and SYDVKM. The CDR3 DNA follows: TGTGCCAGCAGGTGGGCAGGATTGAATCAGCCCCAGCATTTT. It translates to CASRWAGLNQPQHF.

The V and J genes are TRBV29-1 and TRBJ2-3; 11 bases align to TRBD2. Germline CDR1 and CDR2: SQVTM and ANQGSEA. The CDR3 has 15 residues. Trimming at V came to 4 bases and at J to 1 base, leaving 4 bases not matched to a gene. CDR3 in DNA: TGCAGCGTTGTTGTAGCGGGAGGGCGCACAGATACGCAGTATTTT. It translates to CSVVVAGGRTDTQYF.

CDR3 nucleotides: TGTGCCAGCAGTTTGGAGGCTGGAGAGACCCAGTACTTC. It translates to CASSLEAGETQYF. This chain uses TRBV6-2 or TRBV6-3 with TRBJ2-5; D might be TRBD2 (5 bases). Per the germline V gene, CDR1 is MNHEY and CDR2 is SVGEGT. The ends were cut back, 4 bases at V and 4 bases at J, with 10 bases in the middle. The CDR3 is made up of 13 amino acids.

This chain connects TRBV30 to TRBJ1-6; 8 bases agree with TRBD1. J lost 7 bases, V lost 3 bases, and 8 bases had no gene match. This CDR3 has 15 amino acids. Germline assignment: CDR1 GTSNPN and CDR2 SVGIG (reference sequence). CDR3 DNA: TGTGCCTGGAGACACAGGGGGGTGCGAAATTCACCCCTCCACTTT. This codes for CAWRHRGVRNSPLHF.

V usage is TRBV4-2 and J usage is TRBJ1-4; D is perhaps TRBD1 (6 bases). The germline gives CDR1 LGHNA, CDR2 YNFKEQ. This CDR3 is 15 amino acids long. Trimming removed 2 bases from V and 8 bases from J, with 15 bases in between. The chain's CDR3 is CASSQSQGFGEKLFF. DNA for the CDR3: TGTGCCAGCAGCCAATCCCAGGGGTTCGGGGAAAAACTGTTTTTT.

Here the CDR3 DNA reads TGTGCCAGCAGTTCCCAGACTAGCGGGGGGCTGGTAAAAGAGACCCAGTACTTC. It specifies CASSSQTSGGLVKETQYF. The rearrangement uses TRBV27 and TRBJ2-5; TRBD2 matches at 13 bases. With 4 bases clipped from V and 3 bases from J, the junction kept 11 bases outside the gene matches. The CDR3 covers 18 residues. CDR1 is MNHEY, CDR2 SMNVEV, per germline (reference sequence).

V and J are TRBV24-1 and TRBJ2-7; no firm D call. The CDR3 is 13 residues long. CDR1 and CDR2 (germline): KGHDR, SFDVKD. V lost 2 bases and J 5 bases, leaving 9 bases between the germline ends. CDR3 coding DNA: TGTGCCACCAGTGATTCGGGTTTCGACGAGCAGTACTTC. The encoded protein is CATSDSGFDEQYF.

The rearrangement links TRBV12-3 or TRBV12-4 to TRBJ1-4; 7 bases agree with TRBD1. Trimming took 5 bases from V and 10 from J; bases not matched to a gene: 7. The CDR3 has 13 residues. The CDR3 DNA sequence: TGTGCCAGCAGTCGCCCAGGGGGGAGAAAACTGTTTTTT. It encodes CASSRPGGRKLFF.

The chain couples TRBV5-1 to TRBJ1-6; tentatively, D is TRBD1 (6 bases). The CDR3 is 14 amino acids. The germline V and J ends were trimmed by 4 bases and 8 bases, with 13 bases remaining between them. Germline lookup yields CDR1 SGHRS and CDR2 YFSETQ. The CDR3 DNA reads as TGCGCCAGCAGCGAGGGACATTCGGATTCACCCCTCCACTTT. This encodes CASSEGHSDSPLHF.

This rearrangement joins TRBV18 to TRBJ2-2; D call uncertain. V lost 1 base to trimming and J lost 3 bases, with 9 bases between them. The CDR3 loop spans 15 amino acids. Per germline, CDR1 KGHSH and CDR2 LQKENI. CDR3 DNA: TGTGCCAGCTCACCACTTTCTCAGTACACCGGGGAGCTGTTTTTT. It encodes CASSPLSQYTGELFF.

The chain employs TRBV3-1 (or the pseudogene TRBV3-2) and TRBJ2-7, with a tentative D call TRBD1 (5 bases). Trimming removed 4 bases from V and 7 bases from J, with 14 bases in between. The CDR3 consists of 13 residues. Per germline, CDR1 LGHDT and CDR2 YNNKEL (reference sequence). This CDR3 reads CASSPGHLEEQYF. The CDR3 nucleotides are TGTGCCAGCAGCCCAGGACACCTGGAGGAGCAGTACTTC.